This T cell receptor beta chain was found in a study of control samples from healthy donors and cancer patients. Trimming pared 0 bases from V and 9 bases from J, leaving 22 bases between. The CDR3 is 17 amino acids. Looked up from germline, CDR1 is SGHTS and CDR2 is YDEGEE. Sequencing was performed with immunoSEQ multiplex PCR; in TCRdb, only in-frame clones are kept and a portion is missing. The sample has 130,000 to 150,000 clones, about 91% seen once. Specimen: blood. The clonotype originates from a man younger than 45 in good health. The rearrangement uses TRBV5-8 and TRBJ1-5, with a possible D match to TRBD1 (5 bases). CDR3 nucleotide sequence: TGTGCCAGCAGCTTGGAATTCAGGGTGGAGGCTGTACGGCCCCAGCATTTT. Translating it yields CASSLEFRVEAVRPQHF.